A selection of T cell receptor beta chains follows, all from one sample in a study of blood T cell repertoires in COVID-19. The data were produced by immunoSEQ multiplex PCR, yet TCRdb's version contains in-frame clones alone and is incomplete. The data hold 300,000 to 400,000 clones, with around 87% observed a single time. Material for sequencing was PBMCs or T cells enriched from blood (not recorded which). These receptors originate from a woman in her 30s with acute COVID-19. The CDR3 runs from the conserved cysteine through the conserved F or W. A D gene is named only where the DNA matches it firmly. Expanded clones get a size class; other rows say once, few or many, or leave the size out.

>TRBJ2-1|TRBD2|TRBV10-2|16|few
CASSESTSGGDNEQFF
TGCGCCAGCAGTGAGTCGACTAGCGGGGGAGACAATGAGCAGTTCTTC
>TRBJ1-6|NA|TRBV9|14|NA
CASSVGGGSSPLHF
TGTGCCAGCAGCGTAGGTGGGGGGAGTTCACCCCTCCACTTT
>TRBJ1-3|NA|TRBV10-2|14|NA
CASSENSPGNTIYF
TGCGCCAGCAGTGAGAACTCGCCGGGAAACACCATATATTTT
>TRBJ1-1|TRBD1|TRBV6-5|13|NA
CASSLQGALGAFF
TGTGCCAGCAGTTTACAGGGGGCCCTTGGAGCTTTCTTT
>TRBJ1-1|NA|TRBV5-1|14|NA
CASRAGAGNTEAFF
TGCGCCAGCAGGGCGGGGGCTGGTAACACTGAAGCTTTCTTT
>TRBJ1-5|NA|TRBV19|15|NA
CASSIRGGSPQPQHF
TGTGCCAGTAGTATAAGAGGCGGCTCCCCCCAGCCCCAGCATTTT
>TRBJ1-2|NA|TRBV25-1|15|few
CASSEWSGTWGGYTF
TGTGCCAGCAGTGAATGGTCCGGGACTTGGGGTGGCTACACCTTC
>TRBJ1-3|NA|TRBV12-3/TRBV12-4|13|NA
CASQGFSGNTIYF
TGTGCCAGCCAGGGGTTCTCTGGAAACACCATATATTTT
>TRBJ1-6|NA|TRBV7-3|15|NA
CASSLTALTNSPLHF
TGTGCCAGCAGCTTAACGGCCCTCACCAATTCACCCCTCCACTTT
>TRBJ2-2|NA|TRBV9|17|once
CASSAGLAQVYTGELFF
TGTGCCAGCAGTGCCGGGCTAGCCCAAGTCTACACCGGGGAGCTGTTTTTT
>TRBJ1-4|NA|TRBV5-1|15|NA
CASSLEAGANEKLFF
TGCGCCAGCAGCTTGGAGGCAGGCGCAAATGAAAAACTGTTTTTT
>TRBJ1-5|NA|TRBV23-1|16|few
CASGPSKTRSNQPQHF
TGCGCCAGCGGGCCCTCGAAAACTCGTAGCAATCAGCCCCAGCATTTT
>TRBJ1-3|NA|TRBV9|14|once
CASSVAGSGNTIYF
TGTGCCAGCAGCGTAGCCGGGTCTGGAAACACCATATATTTT
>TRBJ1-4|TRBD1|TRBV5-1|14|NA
CASSQDRGREKLFF
TGCGCCAGCAGCCAGGACAGGGGGCGTGAAAAACTGTTTTTT
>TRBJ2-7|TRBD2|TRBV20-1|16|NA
CSASRGTSGGFHEQYF
TGCAGTGCTAGTCGAGGGACTAGCGGGGGCTTCCACGAGCAGTACTTC
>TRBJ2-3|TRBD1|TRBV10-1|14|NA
CAIGQGAGTDTQYF
TGCGCCATAGGACAGGGGGCGGGTACAGATACGCAGTATTTT
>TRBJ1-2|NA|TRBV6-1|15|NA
CASSEAVVAGHGYTF
TGTGCCAGCAGTGAAGCGGTAGTGGCAGGGCATGGCTACACCTTC
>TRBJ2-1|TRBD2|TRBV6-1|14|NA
CASREAGGYNEQFF
TGTGCCAGCAGGGAAGCGGGGGGGTACAATGAGCAGTTCTTC
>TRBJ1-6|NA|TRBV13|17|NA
CASSSRGAGAYNSPLHF
TGTGCCAGCAGCTCCCGGGGGGCCGGGGCCTATAATTCACCCCTCCACTTT
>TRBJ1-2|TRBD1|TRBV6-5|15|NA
CASSRRTGGIDGYTF
TGTGCCAGCAGTCGTAGGACAGGGGGCATCGATGGCTACACCTTC
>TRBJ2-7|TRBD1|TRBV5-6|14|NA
CASSLLDRGHEQYF
TGTGCCAGCAGCTTGTTGGACAGGGGACACGAGCAGTACTTC
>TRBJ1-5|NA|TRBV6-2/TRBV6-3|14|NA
CASSYVYSNQPQHF
TGTGCCAGCAGTTACGTCTATAGCAATCAGCCCCAGCATTTT
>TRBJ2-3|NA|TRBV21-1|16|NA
CASSTRTSGGQDTQYF
TGTGCCAGCAGCACCAGGACTAGCGGGGGGCAAGATACGCAGTATTTT
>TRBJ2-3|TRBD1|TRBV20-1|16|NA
CSASSPQGAGTDTQYF
TGCAGTGCTAGTTCACCGCAGGGGGCAGGGACAGATACGCAGTATTTT
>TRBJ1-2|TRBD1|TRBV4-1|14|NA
CASSRLQGNYGYTF
TGCGCCAGCAGCCGATTACAGGGGAACTATGGCTACACCTTC
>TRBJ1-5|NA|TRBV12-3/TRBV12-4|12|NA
CASSAGGRPQHF
TGTGCCAGCAGCGCTGGGGGCCGGCCCCAGCATTTT
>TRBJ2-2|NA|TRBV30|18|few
CAWSVSGGGLWGTGELFF
TGTGCCTGGAGTGTATCAGGCGGGGGCCTTTGGGGGACCGGGGAGCTGTTTTTT
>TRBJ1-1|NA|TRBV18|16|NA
CASHSQVGTPVTEAFF
TGTGCCAGCCACTCCCAGGTCGGGACACCCGTCACTGAAGCTTTCTTT
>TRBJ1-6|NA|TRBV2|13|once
CASTDRYNSPLHF
TGTGCCAGCACAGACAGATATAATTCACCCCTCCACTTT
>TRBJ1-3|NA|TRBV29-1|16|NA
CSVVGGDLNSGNTIYF
TGCAGCGTTGTGGGGGGAGATCTTAACTCTGGAAACACCATATATTTT
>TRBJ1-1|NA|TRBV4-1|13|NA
CASSQGPDTEAFF
TGCGCCAGCAGCCAAGGGCCAGACACTGAAGCTTTCTTT
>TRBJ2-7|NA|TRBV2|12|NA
CASSPRFYEQYF
TGTGCCAGCAGTCCCAGGTTCTACGAGCAGTACTTC
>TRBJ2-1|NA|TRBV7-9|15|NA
CASSYFTARDNEQFF
TGTGCCAGCAGTTACTTCACCGCCAGGGACAATGAGCAGTTCTTC
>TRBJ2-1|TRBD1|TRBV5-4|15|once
CASSLETGVYNEQFF
TGTGCCAGCAGCTTGGAGACAGGGGTATACAATGAGCAGTTCTTC
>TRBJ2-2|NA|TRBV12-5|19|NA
CASGLAISLDSLNTGELFF
TGTGCTAGTGGTCTCGCCATATCCTTAGACAGCTTGAACACCGGGGAGCTGTTTTTT
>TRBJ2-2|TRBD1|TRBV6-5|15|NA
CASSWDRISTGELFF
TGTGCCAGCAGTTGGGACAGGATCTCCACCGGGGAGCTGTTTTTT
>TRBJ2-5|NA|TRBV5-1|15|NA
CASSSLGGAFETQYF
TGCGCCAGCAGCTCCTTGGGGGGGGCCTTTGAGACCCAGTACTTC
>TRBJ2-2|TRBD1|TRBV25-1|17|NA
CASSEFGDRGNTGELFF
TGTGCCAGCAGTGAATTTGGGGACAGGGGGAACACCGGGGAGCTGTTTTTT
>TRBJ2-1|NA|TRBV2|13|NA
CASSGPPGLGQFF
TGTGCCAGCAGTGGACCCCCAGGGCTCGGGCAGTTCTTC
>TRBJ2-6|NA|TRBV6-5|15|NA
CASSYSSSGANVLTF
TGTGCCAGCAGTTACTCTAGCTCTGGGGCCAACGTCCTGACTTTC
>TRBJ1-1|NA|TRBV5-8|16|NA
CASSLFLGGGNTEAFF
TGTGCCAGCAGCTTGTTTTTGGGTGGCGGGAACACTGAAGCTTTCTTT
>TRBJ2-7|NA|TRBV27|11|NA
CASSSAYEQYF
TGTGCCAGCAGTTCAGCCTACGAGCAGTACTTC